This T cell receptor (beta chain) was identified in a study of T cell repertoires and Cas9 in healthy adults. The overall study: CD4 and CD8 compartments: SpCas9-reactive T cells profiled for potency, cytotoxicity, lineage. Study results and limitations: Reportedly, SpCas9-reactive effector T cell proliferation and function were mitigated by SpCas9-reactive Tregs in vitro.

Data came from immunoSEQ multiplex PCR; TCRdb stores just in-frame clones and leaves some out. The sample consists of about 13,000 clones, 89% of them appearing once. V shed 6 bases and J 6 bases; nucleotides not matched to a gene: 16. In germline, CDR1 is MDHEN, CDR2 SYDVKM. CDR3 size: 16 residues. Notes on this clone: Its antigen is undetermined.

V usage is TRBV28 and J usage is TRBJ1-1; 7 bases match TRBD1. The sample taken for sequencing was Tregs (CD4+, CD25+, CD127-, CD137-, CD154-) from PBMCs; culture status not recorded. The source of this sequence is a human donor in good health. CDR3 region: CASSFAGFRGRAEAFF. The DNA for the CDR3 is TGTGCCAGCAGCTTCGCGGGATTCAGGGGGAGGGCTGAAGCTTTCTTT.